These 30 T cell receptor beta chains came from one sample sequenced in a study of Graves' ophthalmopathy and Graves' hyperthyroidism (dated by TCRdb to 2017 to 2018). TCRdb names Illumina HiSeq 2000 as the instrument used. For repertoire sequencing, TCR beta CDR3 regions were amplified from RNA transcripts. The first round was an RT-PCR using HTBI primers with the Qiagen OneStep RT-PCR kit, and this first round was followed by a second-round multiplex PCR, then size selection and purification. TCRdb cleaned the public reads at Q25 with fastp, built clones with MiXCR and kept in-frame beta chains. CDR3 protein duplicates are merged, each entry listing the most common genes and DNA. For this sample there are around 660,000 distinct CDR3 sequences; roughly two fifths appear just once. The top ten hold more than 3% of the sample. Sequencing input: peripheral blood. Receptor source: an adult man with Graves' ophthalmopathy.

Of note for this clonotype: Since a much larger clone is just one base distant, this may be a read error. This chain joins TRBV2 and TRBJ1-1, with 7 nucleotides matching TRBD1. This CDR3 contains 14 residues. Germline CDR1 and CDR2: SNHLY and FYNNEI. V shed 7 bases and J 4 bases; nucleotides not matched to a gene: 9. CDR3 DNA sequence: TGTGCCAGCACCACGACAGGGAAAGGCACTGAAGCTTTCTTT. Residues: CASTTTGKGTEAFF.

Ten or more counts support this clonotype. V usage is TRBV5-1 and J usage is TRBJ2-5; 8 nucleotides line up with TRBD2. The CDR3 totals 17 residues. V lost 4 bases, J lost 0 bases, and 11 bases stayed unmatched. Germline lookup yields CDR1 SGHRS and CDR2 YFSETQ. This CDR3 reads CASSGPQRGRNQETQYF. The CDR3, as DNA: TGCGCCAGCAGCGGACCTCAGCGGGGGCGAAACCAAGAGACCCAGTACTTC.

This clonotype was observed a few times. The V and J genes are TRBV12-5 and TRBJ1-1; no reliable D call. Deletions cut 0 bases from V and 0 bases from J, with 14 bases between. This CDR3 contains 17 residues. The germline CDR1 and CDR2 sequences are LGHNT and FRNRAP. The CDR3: CASGLVLGGLMNTEAFF. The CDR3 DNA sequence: TGTGCTAGTGGTTTGGTACTAGGAGGACTGATGAACACTGAAGCTTTCTTT.

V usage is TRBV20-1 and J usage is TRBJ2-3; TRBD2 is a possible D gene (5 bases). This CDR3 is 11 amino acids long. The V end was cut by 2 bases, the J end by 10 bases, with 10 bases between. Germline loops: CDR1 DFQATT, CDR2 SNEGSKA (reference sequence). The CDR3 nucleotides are TGCAGTGCTAGATTAGCGTCGTCGCAGTATTTT. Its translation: CSARLASSQYF.

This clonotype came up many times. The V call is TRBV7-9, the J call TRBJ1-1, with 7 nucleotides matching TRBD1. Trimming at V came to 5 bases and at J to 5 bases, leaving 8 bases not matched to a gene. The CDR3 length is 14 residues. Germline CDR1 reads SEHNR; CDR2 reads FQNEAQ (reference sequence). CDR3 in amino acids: CASSEGQLSTEAFF. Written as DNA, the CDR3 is TGTGCCAGCAGCGAGGGACAGCTTTCGACTGAAGCTTTCTTT.

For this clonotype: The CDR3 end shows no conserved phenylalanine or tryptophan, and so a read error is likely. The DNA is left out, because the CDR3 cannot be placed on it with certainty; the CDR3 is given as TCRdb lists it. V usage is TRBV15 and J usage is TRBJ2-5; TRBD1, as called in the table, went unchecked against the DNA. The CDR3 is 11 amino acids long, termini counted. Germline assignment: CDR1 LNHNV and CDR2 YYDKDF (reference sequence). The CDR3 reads CATSSQGAQHT.

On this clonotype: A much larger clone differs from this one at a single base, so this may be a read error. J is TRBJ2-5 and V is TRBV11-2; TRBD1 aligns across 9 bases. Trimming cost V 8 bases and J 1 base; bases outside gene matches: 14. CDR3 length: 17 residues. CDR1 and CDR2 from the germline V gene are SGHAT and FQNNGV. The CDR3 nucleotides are TGTGCCAGCGGCGCACGCCGGGACAGGGACCCCCAAGAGACCCAGTACTTC. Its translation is CASGARRDRDPQETQYF.

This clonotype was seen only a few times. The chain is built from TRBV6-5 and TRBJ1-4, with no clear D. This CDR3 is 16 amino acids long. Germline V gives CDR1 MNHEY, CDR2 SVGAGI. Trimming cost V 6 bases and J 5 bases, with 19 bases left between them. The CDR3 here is CASRRGRNSLNEKLFF. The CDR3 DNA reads TGTGCCAGCAGACGCGGGAGGAACTCTTTAAATGAAAAACTGTTTTTT.

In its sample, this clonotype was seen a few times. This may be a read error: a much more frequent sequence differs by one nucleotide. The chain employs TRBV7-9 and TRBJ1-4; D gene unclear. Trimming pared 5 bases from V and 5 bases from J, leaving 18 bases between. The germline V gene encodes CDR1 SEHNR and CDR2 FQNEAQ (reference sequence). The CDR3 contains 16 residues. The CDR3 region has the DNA TGTGCCAGCAGCCCGCTACCACAGAGTGAAAATGAAAAACTGTTTTTT. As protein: CASSPLPQSENEKLFF.

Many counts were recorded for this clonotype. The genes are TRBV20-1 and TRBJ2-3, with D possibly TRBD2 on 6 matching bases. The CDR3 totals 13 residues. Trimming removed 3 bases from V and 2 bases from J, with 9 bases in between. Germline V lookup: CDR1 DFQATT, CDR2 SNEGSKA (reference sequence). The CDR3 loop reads CSASGGTTDTQYF. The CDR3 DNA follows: TGCAGTGCTAGCGGGGGAACCACAGATACGCAGTATTTT.

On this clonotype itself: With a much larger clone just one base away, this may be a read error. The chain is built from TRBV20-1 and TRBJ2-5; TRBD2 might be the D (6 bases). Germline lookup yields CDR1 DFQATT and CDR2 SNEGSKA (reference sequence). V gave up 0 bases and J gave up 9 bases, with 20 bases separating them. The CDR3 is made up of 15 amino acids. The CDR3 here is CSARDRATWGEAQYF. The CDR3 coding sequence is TGCAGTGCTAGAGATCGCGCCACTTGGGGGGAGGCCCAGTACTTC.

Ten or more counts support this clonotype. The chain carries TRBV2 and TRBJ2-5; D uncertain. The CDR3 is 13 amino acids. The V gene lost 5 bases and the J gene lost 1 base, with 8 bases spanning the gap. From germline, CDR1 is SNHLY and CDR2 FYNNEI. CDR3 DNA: TGTGCCAGCAGTAACCTGGCCCAAGAGACCCAGTACTTC. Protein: CASSNLAQETQYF. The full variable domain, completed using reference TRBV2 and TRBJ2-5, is EPEVTQTPSHQVTQMGQEVILRCVPISNHLYFYWYRQILGQKVEFLVSFYNNEISEKSEIFDDQFSVERPDGSNFTLKIRSTKLEDSAMYFCASSNLAQETQYFGPGTRLLVL.

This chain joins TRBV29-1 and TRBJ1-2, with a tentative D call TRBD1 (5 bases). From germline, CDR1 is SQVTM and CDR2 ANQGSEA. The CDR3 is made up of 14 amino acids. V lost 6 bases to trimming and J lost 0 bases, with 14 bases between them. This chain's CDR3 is CSVLPGGTNYGYTF. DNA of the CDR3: TGCAGCGTCCTTCCGGGGGGGACTAACTATGGCTACACCTTC.

The CDR3 here is CASSAYTGDQEKLFF. CDR3 nucleotides: TGTGCCAGCAGTGCATATACAGGGGACCAGGAAAAACTGTTTTTT. V gene TRBV25-1 combines with J gene TRBJ1-4, with TRBD1 matching 7 bases. This CDR3 is 15 amino acids long. Germline loops: CDR1 MGHDK, CDR2 SYGVNS. The V gene end was trimmed by 4 bases and the J gene end by 8 bases; junction bases not matched to a gene: 10.

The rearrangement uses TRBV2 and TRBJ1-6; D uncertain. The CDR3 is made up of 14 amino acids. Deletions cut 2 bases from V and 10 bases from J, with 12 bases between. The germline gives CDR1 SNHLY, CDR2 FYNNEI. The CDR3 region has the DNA TGTGCCAGCAGTGAACGGGTCCGGTTCTCACCCCTCCACTTT. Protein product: CASSERVRFSPLHF.

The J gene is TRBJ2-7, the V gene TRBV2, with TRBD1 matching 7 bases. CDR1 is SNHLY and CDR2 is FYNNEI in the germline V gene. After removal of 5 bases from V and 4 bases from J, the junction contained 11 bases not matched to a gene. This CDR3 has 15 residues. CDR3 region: CASSTNTGDLYEQYF. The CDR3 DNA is TGTGCCAGCAGTACTAACACAGGGGATTTGTACGAGCAGTACTTC.

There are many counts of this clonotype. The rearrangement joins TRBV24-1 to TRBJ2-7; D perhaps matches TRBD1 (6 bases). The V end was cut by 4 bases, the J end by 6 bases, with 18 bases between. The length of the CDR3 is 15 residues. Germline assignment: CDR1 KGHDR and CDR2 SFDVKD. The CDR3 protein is CATSDSRGPRLEQYF. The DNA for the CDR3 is TGTGCCACCAGTGACTCCAGGGGACCTCGACTCGAGCAGTACTTC.

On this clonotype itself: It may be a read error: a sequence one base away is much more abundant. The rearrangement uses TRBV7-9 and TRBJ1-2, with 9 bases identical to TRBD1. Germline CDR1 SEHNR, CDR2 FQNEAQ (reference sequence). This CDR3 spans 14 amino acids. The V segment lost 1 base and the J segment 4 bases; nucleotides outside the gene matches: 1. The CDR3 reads CASSLGTGAYGYTF. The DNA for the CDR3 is TGTGCCAGCAGCTTAGGGACAGGGGCCTATGGCTACACCTTC.

CDR3 protein: CASSLDRGPYNEQYF. CDR3 nucleotide sequence: TGTGCCAGCAGCTTAGACAGGGGGCCCTACAATGAGCAGTACTTC. The chain couples TRBV7-8 to TRBJ2-7; 9 bases line up with TRBD1. V lost 1 base to trimming and J lost 7 bases; unmatched junction nucleotides: 8. Per germline, CDR1 SGHVS and CDR2 FQNEAQ. There are 15 residues in the CDR3.

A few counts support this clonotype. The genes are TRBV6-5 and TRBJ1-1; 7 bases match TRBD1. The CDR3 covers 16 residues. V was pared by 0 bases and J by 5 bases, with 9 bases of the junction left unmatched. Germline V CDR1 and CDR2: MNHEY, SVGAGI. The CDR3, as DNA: TGTGCCAGCAGTTACTCTCCGGGACAGACAAGGACTGAAGCTTTCTTT. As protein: CASSYSPGQTRTEAFF.

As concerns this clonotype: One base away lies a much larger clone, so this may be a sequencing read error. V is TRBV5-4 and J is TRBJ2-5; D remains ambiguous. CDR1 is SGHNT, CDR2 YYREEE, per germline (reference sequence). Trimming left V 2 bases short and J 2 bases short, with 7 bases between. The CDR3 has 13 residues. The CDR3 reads CASSLKGQETQYF. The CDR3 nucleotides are TGTGCCAGCAGCTTAAAGGGACAAGAGACCCAGTACTTC.

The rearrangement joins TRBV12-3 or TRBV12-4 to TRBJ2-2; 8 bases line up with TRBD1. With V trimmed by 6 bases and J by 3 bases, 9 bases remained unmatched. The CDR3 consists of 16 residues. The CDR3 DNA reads TGTGCCAGCAGACCCGACAGGGGACCCCACACCGGGGAGCTGTTTTTT. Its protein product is CASRPDRGPHTGELFF.

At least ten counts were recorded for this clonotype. Here the CDR3 reads CASSRENREQYF. The CDR3, as DNA: TGTGCCAGCAGTCGGGAGAATCGCGAGCAGTACTTC. This rearrangement joins TRBV7-9 to TRBJ2-7; a possible D gene is TRBD2 (6 bases). CDR1 is SEHNR and CDR2 is FQNEAQ in the germline V gene (reference sequence). The CDR3 is 12 residues long. V was shortened by 6 bases and J by 6 bases, with 12 bases between the two germline ends.

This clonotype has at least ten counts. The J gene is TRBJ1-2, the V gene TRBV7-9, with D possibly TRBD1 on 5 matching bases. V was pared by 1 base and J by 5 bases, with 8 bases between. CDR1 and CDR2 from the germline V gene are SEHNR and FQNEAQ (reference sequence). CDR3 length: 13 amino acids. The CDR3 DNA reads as TGTGCCAGCAGCTTAGTAGGGACTTATGGCTACACCTTC. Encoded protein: CASSLVGTYGYTF.

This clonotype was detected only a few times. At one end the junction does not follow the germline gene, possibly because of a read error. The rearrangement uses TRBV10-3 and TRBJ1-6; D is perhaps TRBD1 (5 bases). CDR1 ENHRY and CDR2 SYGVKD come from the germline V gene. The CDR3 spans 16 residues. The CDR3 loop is CASSKDRNPADSPLHF. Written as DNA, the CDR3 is TGTGCCAGCAGTAAAGACAGAAACCCCGCGGATTCACCCCTCCACTTT.

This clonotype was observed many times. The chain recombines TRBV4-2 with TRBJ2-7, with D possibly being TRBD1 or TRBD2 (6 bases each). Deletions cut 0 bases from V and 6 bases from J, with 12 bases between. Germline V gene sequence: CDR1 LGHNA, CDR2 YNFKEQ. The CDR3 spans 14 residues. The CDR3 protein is CASSQEAGGGEQYF. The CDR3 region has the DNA TGTGCCAGCAGCCAAGAGGCCGGGGGCGGCGAGCAGTACTTC.

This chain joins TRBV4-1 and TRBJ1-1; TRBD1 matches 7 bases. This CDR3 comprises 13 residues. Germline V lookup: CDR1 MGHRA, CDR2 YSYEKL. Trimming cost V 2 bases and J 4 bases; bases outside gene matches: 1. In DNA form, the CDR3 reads TGCGCCAGCAGCCAAAACAGGGGCACTGAAGCTTTCTTT. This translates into CASSQNRGTEAFF.

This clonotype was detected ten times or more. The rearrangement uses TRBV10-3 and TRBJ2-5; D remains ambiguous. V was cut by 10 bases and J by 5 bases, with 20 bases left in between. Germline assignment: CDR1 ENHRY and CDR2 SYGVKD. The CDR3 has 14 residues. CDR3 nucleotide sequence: TGTGCCAGCAGCCCCACGGGTCTAGGGGAGACCCAGTACTTC. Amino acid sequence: CASSPTGLGETQYF.

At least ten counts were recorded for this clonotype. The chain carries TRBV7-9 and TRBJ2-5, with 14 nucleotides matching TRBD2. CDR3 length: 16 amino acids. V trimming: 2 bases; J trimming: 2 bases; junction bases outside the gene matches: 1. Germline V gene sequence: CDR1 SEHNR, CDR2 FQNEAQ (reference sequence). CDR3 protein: CASSLRLAGGQETQYF. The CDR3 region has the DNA TGTGCCAGCAGCTTAAGACTAGCGGGAGGGCAAGAGACCCAGTACTTC.

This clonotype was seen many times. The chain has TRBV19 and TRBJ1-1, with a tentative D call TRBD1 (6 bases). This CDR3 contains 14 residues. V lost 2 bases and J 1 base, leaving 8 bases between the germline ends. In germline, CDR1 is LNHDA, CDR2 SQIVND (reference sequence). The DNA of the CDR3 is TGTGCCAGTAGTATATCGGGGGCGAACACTGAAGCTTTCTTT. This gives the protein CASSISGANTEAFF.